This T cell receptor (beta chain) was recovered during a study of regulatory T cells in long-lasting Graves disease. Germline V gene sequence: CDR1 DFQATT, CDR2 SNEGSKA (reference sequence). With 0 bases clipped from V and 1 base from J, the junction kept 6 bases outside the gene matches. The CDR3 is made up of 16 amino acids. This clonotype was counted a few times. The time point here: persistent/refractory GD, antithyroid drugs over 5 years with positive TRAb. PBMC RNA was the source of the TCR library. The TCR beta library used iRepertoire HTBI primers with Arm-PCR amplification of CDR3. TCRdb reanalysed the multiplex PCR reads using MiXCR and keeps one entry per CDR3 protein. Of around 460,000 distinct CDR3 sequences in the sample, about 22% were seen once.

The source material was peripheral blood mononuclear cells (PBMCs), sampled when the disease was refractory, from a patient treated with antithyroid drugs. The chain has TRBV20-1 and TRBJ2-7; TRBD1 aligns across 10 bases. The receptor was isolated from a female donor with Graves disease. The CDR3 DNA sequence: TGCAGTGCTAGAGACCTATGGACAGGGGGTTCCTACGAGCAGTACTTC. This codes for CSARDLWTGGSYEQYF.